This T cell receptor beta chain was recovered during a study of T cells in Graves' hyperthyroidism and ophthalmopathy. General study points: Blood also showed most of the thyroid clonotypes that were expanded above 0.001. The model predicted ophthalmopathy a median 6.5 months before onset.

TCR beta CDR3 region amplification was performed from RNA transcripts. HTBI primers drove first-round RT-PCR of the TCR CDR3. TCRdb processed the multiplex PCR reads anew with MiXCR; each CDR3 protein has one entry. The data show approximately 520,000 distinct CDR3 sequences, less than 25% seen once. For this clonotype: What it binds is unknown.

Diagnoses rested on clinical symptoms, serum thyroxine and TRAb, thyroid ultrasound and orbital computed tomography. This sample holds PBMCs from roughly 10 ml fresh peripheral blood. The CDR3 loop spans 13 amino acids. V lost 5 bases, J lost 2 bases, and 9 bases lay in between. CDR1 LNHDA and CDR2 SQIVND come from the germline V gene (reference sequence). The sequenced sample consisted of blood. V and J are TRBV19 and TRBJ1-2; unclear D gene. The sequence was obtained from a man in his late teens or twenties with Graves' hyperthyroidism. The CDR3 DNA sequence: TGTGCCAGTAGTCCCGTGGGGAACTATGGCTACACCTTC. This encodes CASSPVGNYGYTF.